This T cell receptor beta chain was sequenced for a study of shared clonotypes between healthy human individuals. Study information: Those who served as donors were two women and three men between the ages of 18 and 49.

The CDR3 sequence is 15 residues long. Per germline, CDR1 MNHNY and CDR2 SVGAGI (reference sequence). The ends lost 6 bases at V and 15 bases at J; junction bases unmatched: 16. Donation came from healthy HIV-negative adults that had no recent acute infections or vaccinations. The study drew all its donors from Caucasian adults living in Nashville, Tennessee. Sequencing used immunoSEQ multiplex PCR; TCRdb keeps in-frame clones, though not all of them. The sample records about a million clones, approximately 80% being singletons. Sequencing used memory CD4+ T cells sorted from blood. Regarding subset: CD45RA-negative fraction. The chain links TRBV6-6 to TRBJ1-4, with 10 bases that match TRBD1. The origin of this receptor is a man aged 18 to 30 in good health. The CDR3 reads CASRDPTGGASGMFF. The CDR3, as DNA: TGTGCCAGCAGGGATCCGACAGGGGGCGCATCAGGAATGTTTTTT.